Below, one T cell receptor beta chain is given with its context. As yet, its antigen is unknown. The data derive from a study of cytomegalovirus exposure and HLA in healthy donors. General study findings and limits: Altogether, 150 to 200 TCR beta chains were recorded as cytomegalovirus-associated. An observed cluster of highly shared sequence variants was recorded as a likely sequencing artifact. Earlier analysis yielded a pattern in which most TCR beta V segments were productive about 90% or about 30% of the time.

The CDR3 runs 15 residues. Germline values: CDR1 MGHRA, CDR2 YSYEKL. J gave up 2 bases and V 7 bases, and 8 bases lay outside the gene matches. The PCR had 60 Vbeta and 13 Jbeta primers. The data were produced by immunoSEQ multiplex PCR, yet TCRdb's version contains in-frame clones alone and is incomplete. The table has 100,000 to 150,000 clones, 75% to 80% seen once; the top ten hold approximately 0.86%. This chain links TRBV4-1 with TRBJ1-3; 7 bases fit TRBD1. The sample was PBMCs. The sequence was obtained from a woman aged 60-75 years in good health and CMV-seronegative. CDR3 in amino acids: CASTRQGGPGNTIYF. The CDR3 coding sequence is TGCGCCAGCACCCGGCAGGGGGGACCTGGAAACACCATATATTTT.